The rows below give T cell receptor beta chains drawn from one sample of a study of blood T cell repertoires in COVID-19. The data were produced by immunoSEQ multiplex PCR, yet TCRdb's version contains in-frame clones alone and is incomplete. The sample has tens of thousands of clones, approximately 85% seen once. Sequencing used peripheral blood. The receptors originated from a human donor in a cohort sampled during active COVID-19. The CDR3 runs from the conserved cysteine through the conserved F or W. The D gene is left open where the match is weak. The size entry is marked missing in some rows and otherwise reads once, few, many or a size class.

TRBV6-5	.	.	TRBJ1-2	TGTGCCAGCAGGGAGGGCCTTCAGGGCTACACCTTC	CASREGLQGYTF
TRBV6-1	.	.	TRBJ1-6	TGTGCCAGCAGTGAGGGCGGGTCACCCCTCCACTTT	CASSEGGSPLHF
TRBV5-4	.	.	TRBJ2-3	TGTGCCAGCAGCGCTAGGCGTCGCGGCACAGATACGCAGTATTTT	CASSARRRGTDTQYF
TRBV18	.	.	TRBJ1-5	TGTGCCAGCTCACCAACAGGGACCTCGAATCAGCCCCAGCATTTT	CASSPTGTSNQPQHF
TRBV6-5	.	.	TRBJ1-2	TGTGCCAGCAAAGGAGGGGTTAGGGGCTACACCTTC	CASKGGVRGYTF
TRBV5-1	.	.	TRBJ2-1	TGCGCCAGCAGCCTAACTAGTTCCTCCTACAATGAGCAGTTCTTC	CASSLTSSSYNEQFF
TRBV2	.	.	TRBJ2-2	TGTGCCAGCACCTTGGCAGGGTGGGCCGGGGAGCTGTTTTTT	CASTLAGWAGELFF
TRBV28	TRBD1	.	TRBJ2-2	TGTGCCAGCAGCTTGCCGGGACAGGGTTACACCGGGGAGCTGTTTTTT	CASSLPGQGYTGELFF
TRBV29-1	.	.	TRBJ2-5	TGCAGCGTTATAACACCCCTAGCGACGCAAGAGACCCAGTACTTC	CSVITPLATQETQYF
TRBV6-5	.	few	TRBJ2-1	TGTGCCAGCAGTCCACAGGGCCCCTACAATGAGCAGTTCTTC	CASSPQGPYNEQFF
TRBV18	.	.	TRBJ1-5	TGTGCCAGCTCAGAACGCGTTAGCAATCAGCCCCAGCATTTT	CASSERVSNQPQHF
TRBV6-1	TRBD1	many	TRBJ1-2	TGTGCCAGCAGTGAAGAGACAGGGGCTGGTTATGGCTACACCTTC	CASSEETGAGYGYTF
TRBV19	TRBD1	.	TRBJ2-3	TGTGCCAGTAGTAGGGGACAGGAACACACAGATACGCAGTATTTT	CASSRGQEHTDTQYF
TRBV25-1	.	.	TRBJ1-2	TGTGCCAGCAGTGAATTGAGGGTCCGCTATGGCTACACCTTC	CASSELRVRYGYTF
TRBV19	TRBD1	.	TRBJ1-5	TGTGCCAGTGCTACAGGGGATCAGCCCCAGCATTTT	CASATGDQPQHF
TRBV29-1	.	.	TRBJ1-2	TGCAGCGTTGATAGCTTGGATGGCTACACCTTC	CSVDSLDGYTF
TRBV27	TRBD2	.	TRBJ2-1	TGTGCCAGCAGCCTACTAGCGGGGGGGAACAATGAGCAGTTCTTC	CASSLLAGGNNEQFF
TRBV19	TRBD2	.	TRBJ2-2	TGTGCCAGTAGTACCTTAGCGGGAATTACCGGGGAGCTGTTTTTT	CASSTLAGITGELFF
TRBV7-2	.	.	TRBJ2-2	TGTGCCAGCAGCCCTATGACAGCCAACACCGGGGAGCTGTTTTTT	CASSPMTANTGELFF
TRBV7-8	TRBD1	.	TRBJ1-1	TGTGCCAGCAGCCCCCACCGGGACAGGGCCCCGGAAGCTTTCTTT	CASSPHRDRAPEAFF
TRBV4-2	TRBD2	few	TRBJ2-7	TGTGCCAGCAGCCAAGAACAGGGACTAGCGGCGTTTAGGTCCTACGAGCAGTACTTC	CASSQEQGLAAFRSYEQYF
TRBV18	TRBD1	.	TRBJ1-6	TGTGCCAGCTCACCACCTACAGGGGGTGCTTCACCCCTCCACTTT	CASSPPTGGASPLHF
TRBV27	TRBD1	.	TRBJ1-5	TGTGCCAGCAGTTCGCATAAGGACAGGGTCCAGCATTTT	CASSSHKDRVQHF
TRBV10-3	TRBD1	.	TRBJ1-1	TGTGCCATCAGTCCTACAGGGGGCACTGAAGCTTTCTTT	CAISPTGGTEAFF
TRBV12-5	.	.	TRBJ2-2	TGTGCTAGTGGTCCGGGGGACAGTTACACCGGGGAGCTGTTTTTT	CASGPGDSYTGELFF
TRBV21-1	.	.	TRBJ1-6	TGTGCCAGCAGCCAGGGGGCGTCTACTAATTCACCCCTCCACTTT	CASSQGASTNSPLHF
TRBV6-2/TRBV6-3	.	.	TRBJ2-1	TGTGCCAGCAGCGCAACCGACTACTACAATGAGCAGTTCTTC	CASSATDYYNEQFF
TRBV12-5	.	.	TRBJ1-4	TGTGCTAGTGGTTCCACTGGGGGGAGGGCTGAAAAACTGTTTTTT	CASGSTGGRAEKLFF
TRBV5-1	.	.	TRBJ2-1	TGCGCCAGCAGCTTCTCTAGCAATGAGCAGTTCTTC	CASSFSSNEQFF
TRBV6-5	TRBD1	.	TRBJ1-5	TGTGCCAGCAGTCCCGACAGGGGGAGCAATCAGCCCCAGCATTTT	CASSPDRGSNQPQHF
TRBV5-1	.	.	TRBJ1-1	TGCGCCAGCAGCCCAGCCGGGACAAGGAACACTGAAGCTTTCTTT	CASSPAGTRNTEAFF
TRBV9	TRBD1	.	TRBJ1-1	TGTGCCAGCAGCCCCACCAATAAAAGGACAGGGGGGAACACTGAAGCTTTCTTT	CASSPTNKRTGGNTEAFF
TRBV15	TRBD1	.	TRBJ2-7	TGTGCCACCAGCGCTGGACAGGGACCCTACGAGCAGTACTTC	CATSAGQGPYEQYF
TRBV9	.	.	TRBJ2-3	TGTGCCAGCAGCGTTAGGGACTCCCAATATACGCAGTATTTT	CASSVRDSQYTQYF
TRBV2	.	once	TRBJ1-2	TGTGCCAGCAGTCCCACAGGGCTTGGCTACACCTTC	CASSPTGLGYTF
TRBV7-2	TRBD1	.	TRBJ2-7	TGTGCCAGCAGCTCGGACAGGGTTAGCTACGAGCAGTACTTC	CASSSDRVSYEQYF
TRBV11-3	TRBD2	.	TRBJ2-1	TGTGCCAGCAATTTGGGGGAGGGAAGCGGGCAGTTCTTC	CASNLGEGSGQFF
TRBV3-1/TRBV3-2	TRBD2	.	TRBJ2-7	TGTGCCAGCAGCCAAGCCAATACTATTCAGCGGGAGTGCTACGAGCAGTACTTC	CASSQANTIQRECYEQYF
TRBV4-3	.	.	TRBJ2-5	TGCGCCAGCAGCCAAGGGACAGAGGAGACCCAGTACTTC	CASSQGTEETQYF
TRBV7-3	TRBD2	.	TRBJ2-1	TGTGCCAGCAGCCGCGGGGGGTTATACAATGAGCAGTTCTTC	CASSRGGLYNEQFF
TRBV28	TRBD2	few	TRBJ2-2	TGTGCCAGCAGTGCGACCGGGAGGTACACCGGGGAGCTGTTTTTT	CASSATGRYTGELFF
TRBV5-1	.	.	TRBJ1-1	TGCGCCAGCAGCACCAGTAGAGACAGGAACACTGAAGCTTTCTTT	CASSTSRDRNTEAFF
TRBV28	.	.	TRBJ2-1	TGTGCCAGCAGTCCTGGGCGTCCACCGATCTACAATGAGCAGTTCTTC	CASSPGRPPIYNEQFF
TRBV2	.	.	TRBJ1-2	TGTGCCAGCAGTGCCGAAGGGGTATCAGGCTATGGCTACACCTTC	CASSAEGVSGYGYTF
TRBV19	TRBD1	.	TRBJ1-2	TGTGCCAGTAGTATTTACAGGGGTGATGGCTACACCTTC	CASSIYRGDGYTF
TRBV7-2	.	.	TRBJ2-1	TGTGCCAGCAGCTTAGTGCGTGCAGGGGCCCTTATCGATGAGCAGTTCTTC	CASSLVRAGALIDEQFF
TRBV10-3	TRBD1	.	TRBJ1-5	TGTGCCATCAGTGAGTCAGGGGGCGCGGATCAGCCCCAGCATTTT	CAISESGGADQPQHF
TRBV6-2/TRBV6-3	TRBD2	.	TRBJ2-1	TGTGCCAGCAGCCCTGGGACTAGCGGGAGAGTTTTGGACAATGAGCAGTTCTTC	CASSPGTSGRVLDNEQFF
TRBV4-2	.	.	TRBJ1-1	TGTGCCAGCAGCCAAGATAGTACTGAAGCTTTCTTT	CASSQDSTEAFF
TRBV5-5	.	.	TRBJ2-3	TGTGCCAGCAGCTTGAGTCTAGCGTCAGATACGCAGTATTTT	CASSLSLASDTQYF
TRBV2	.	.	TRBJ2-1	TGTGCCAGCAGTGAAATAAGGGGTGAGCAGTTCTTC	CASSEIRGEQFF
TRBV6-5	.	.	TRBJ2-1	TGTGCCAGCAGTTACGGACCCGGGGGTGAGCAGTTCTTC	CASSYGPGGEQFF
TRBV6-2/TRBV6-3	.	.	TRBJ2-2	TGTGCCAGCAGTTACTCCCGGGCCGGGGAGCTGTTTTTT	CASSYSRAGELFF